These 18 T cell receptor beta chains came from one sample sequenced in a study of graft-versus-host responses after intestinal transplantation. These receptors' antigens are unknown. Here immunoSEQ multiplex PCR was the method, and the copy in TCRdb shows in-frame clones only, minus some. Found here are some 81,000 clones, approximately 91% of them singletons; the top ten hold 0.34%. This material consisted of unstimulated CD4+ T cells sorted from spleen or lymph node cells, taken before intestinal transplant. The source is a human donor who received an intestinal transplant.

The J gene is TRBJ2-5, the V gene TRBV13, with D hard to call. Looked up from germline, CDR1 is PRHDT and CDR2 is FYEKMQ (reference sequence). The CDR3 extends over 14 amino acids. V gave up 7 bases and J gave up 3 bases, with 15 bases separating them. CDR3 sequence reads: CASTGGNSKETQYF. CDR3 DNA: TGTGCCAGCACTGGTGGTAATAGTAAAGAGACCCAGTACTTC.

The rearrangement uses TRBV5-4 and TRBJ2-5; 11 bases match TRBD1. After removal of 3 bases from V and 5 bases from J, the junction contained 3 bases not matched to a gene. There are 14 residues in the CDR3. Per germline, CDR1 SGHNT and CDR2 YYREEE (reference sequence). Here the CDR3 DNA reads TGTGCCAGCAGCTCCGGACAGGGGGCGGAGACCCAGTACTTC. Its translation is CASSSGQGAETQYF.

The CDR3 coding sequence is TGTGCCAGCGGCCTAGCGGGGGGGTGGCAAGAGACCCAGTACTTC. Its translation: CASGLAGGWQETQYF. This chain connects TRBV6-1 to TRBJ2-5; 12 nucleotides align to TRBD2. The CDR3 is made up of 15 amino acids. V shed 8 bases and J 2 bases; nucleotides not matched to a gene: 6. Germline V lookup: CDR1 MNHNS, CDR2 SASEGT.

This chain joins TRBV28 and TRBJ2-7, with 7 bases that match TRBD1. In germline, CDR1 is MDHEN, CDR2 SYDVKM. The ends lost 8 bases at V and 0 bases at J; junction bases unmatched: 4. The CDR3 totals 13 residues. DNA for the CDR3: TGTGCCAGCTATGGGACAGACTCCTACGAGCAGTACTTC. Protein sequence: CASYGTDSYEQYF. Complete variable domain (other parts from reference TRBV28 and TRBJ2-7): DVKVTQSSRYLVKRTGEKVFLECVQDMDHENMFWYRQDPGLGLRLIYFSYDVKMKEKGDIPEGYSVSREKKERFSLILESASTNQTSMYLCASYGTDSYEQYFGPGTRLTVT.

The V gene is TRBV29-1, the J gene TRBJ1-5; no reliable D call. The CDR3 spans 13 residues. Germline V gene data show CDR1 as SQVTM and CDR2 as ANQGSEA. V was clipped by 4 bases and J by 1 base, with 8 bases between them. DNA for the CDR3: TGCAGCGTTGGTGCGGGGAGCAATCAGCCCCAGCATTTT. It specifies CSVGAGSNQPQHF.

This chain joins TRBV5-1 and TRBJ2-7; the D gene is possibly TRBD2 (7 bases). CDR1 is SGHRS, CDR2 YFSETQ, per germline. The ends were cut back, 4 bases at V and 2 bases at J, with 19 bases in the middle. CDR3 length equals 16 residues. CDR3 DNA sequence: TGCGCCAGCAGCCCCCTGGGAGGGACAAGGCCCTACGAGCAGTACTTC. Residues: CASSPLGGTRPYEQYF.

This sequence joins TRBV15 and TRBJ2-3, with 13 bases aligning to TRBD2. CDR1 LNHNV and CDR2 YYDKDF come from the germline V gene (reference sequence). This CDR3 is 18 amino acids long. The trim removed 0 bases at V and 6 bases at J, leaving 9 bases unmatched. CDR3 coding DNA: TGTGCCACCAGCAGAGACCTCGGACTAGCGGGAGAGGCGGATACGCAGTATTTT. This gives the protein CATSRDLGLAGEADTQYF.

This chain joins TRBV5-6 and TRBJ1-2; D not resolved. The germline V gene has CDR1 SGHDT and CDR2 YYEEEE. The CDR3 is 15 amino acids. V lost 1 base, J lost 3 bases, and 13 bases lay in between. The CDR3 loop is CASSLKGGNYYGYTF. The DNA for the CDR3 is TGTGCCAGCAGCTTGAAAGGAGGTAATTACTATGGCTACACCTTC.

This chain connects TRBV28 to TRBJ2-3; maybe TRBD1 (5 bases). The CDR3 extends over 12 amino acids. V was shortened by 5 bases and J by 6 bases, with 9 bases between the two germline ends. Germline values: CDR1 MDHEN, CDR2 SYDVKM. In DNA, the CDR3 is TGTGCCAGCAGTCTCCCAGGGGATACGCAGTATTTT. Amino acids: CASSLPGDTQYF.

The count of this clone is one. J is TRBJ1-1 and V is TRBV13; 7 bases map to TRBD1. The V and J ends lost 3 bases and 1 base, in that order; junction bases with no gene match: 5. There are 15 residues in the CDR3. Germline CDR1 is PRHDT and CDR2 is FYEKMQ (reference sequence). This CDR3 reads CASSLVTGKNTEAFF. CDR3 nucleotides: TGTGCCAGCAGCTTGGTGACAGGGAAGAACACTGAAGCTTTCTTT.

The chain is built from TRBV9 and TRBJ1-2; D perhaps matches TRBD1 (5 bases). Germline V gene data show CDR1 as SGDLS and CDR2 as YYNGEE. CDR3 length equals 16 residues. V was shortened by 0 bases and J by 0 bases, with 12 bases between the two germline ends. CDR3 loop: CASSVEALGANYGYTF. DNA for the CDR3: TGTGCCAGCAGCGTAGAAGCCTTAGGGGCTAACTATGGCTACACCTTC.

The chain uses TRBV15 and TRBJ2-7; 8 bases agree with TRBD2. The germline V gene has CDR1 LNHNV and CDR2 YYDKDF (reference sequence). The CDR3 spans 19 residues. V trimming: 0 bases; J trimming: 3 bases; junction bases outside the gene matches: 16. The CDR3 sequence: CATSRDAGGAGLVDYEQYF. The CDR3 DNA is TGTGCCACCAGCAGAGATGCGGGAGGCGCTGGACTAGTTGACTACGAGCAGTACTTC.

This clone came up once. The rearrangement uses TRBV19 and TRBJ2-7; 9 nucleotides agree with TRBD1. The CDR3 runs 15 residues. The trim removed 5 bases at V and 7 bases at J, leaving 12 bases unmatched. Germline V gene sequence: CDR1 LNHDA, CDR2 SQIVND (reference sequence). The CDR3 DNA is TGTGCCAGTAGTCCTCGGACAGGGGTGAGACAGGAGCAGTACTTC. Translating gives CASSPRTGVRQEQYF.

CDR3 nucleotides: TGTGCCAGCAGTGTCCGGGAGCCCGCCTACAATGAGCAGTTCTTC. The encoded protein is CASSVREPAYNEQFF. This rearrangement joins TRBV6-6 to TRBJ2-1; a weak D match, TRBD2 (6 bases). Germline CDR1 is MNHNY and CDR2 is SVGAGI (reference sequence). Trimming stripped 5 bases from V and 2 bases from J, with 13 bases between. The CDR3 spans 15 residues.

This clone was detected once. The chain uses TRBV9 and TRBJ2-3; a weak D match, TRBD2 (6 bases). The CDR3 spans 15 residues. The V and J ends lost 3 bases and 3 bases respectively, with 14 bases between them. Germline CDR1 and CDR2: SGDLS and YYNGEE. CDR3 in DNA: TGTGCCAGCAGCGCCTCGTGGGGGGAGACAGATACGCAGTATTTT. Protein product: CASSASWGETDTQYF.

The chain joins TRBV2 to TRBJ2-4; 9 bases agree with TRBD1. Trimming removed 2 bases from V and 4 bases from J; junction bases left unmatched: 3. From germline, CDR1 is SNHLY and CDR2 FYNNEI. This CDR3 has 15 amino acids. CDR3 region: CASSESGQGKNIQYF. The CDR3 DNA is TGTGCCAGCAGTGAATCCGGACAGGGGAAAAACATTCAGTACTTC. Using reference TRBV2 and TRBJ2-4 for the parts outside the CDR3, the full variable domain is EPEVTQTPSHQVTQMGQEVILRCVPISNHLYFYWYRQILGQKVEFLVSFYNNEISEKSEIFDDQFSVERPDGSNFTLKIRSTKLEDSAMYFCASSESGQGKNIQYFGAGTRLSVL.

The rearrangement uses TRBV20-1 and TRBJ2-1, with D possibly matching TRBD2 (6 bases). The V end lost 6 bases, the J end lost 7 bases, and 10 bases lay between the germline ends. The length of the CDR3 is 11 residues. CDR1 and CDR2 (germline): DFQATT, SNEGSKA (reference sequence). Written as DNA, the CDR3 is TGCAGTGCCCTAGCGAGAAATGAGCAGTTCTTC. It specifies CSALARNEQFF.

V is TRBV9 and J is TRBJ1-6; 7 positions agree with TRBD1. Germline CDR1 is SGDLS and CDR2 is YYNGEE. The CDR3 spans 14 residues. J lost 10 bases, V lost 1 base, and 5 bases had no gene match. Here the CDR3 DNA reads TGTGCCAGCAGCGTAACAGGGGTAAGGTCACCCCTCCACTTT. Translation gives CASSVTGVRSPLHF.